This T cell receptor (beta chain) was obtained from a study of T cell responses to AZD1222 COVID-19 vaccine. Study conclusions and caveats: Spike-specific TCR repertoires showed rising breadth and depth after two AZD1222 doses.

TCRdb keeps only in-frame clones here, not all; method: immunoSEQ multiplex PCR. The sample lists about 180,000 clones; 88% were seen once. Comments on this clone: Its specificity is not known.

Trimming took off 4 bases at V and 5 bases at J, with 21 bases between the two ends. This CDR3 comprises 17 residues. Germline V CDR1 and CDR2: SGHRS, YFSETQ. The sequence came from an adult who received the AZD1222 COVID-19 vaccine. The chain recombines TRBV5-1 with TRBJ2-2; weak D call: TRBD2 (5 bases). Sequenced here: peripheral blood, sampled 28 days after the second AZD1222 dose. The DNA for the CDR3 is TGCGCCAGCAGCGGCGAGAGGGCCAGCAGCTGGACCGGGGAGCTGTTTTTT. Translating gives CASSGERASSWTGELFF.